One and the same sample provided the 15 T cell receptor beta chains below, sequenced in a study of Ad26.COV2.S vaccination and SARS-CoV-2 variants. Stated treatment: about 20 received Ad26.COV2.S at low or high dose, single or two shots; several received placebo; per-sample allocation not given. The investigators took samples on day 63 after the first vaccine or placebo injection. Clones were sequenced by immunoSEQ multiplex PCR, and TCRdb holds only the in-frame ones, with some missing. The repertoire holds 400,000 to 450,000 clones, with about nine tenths as singletons. The source material was peripheral blood, sampled in a trial of Ad26.COV2.S vaccine versus placebo. The receptors stem from a person between 18 and 65 years old who received the Ad26.COV2.S COVID-19 vaccine or a placebo.

The J gene is TRBJ2-1, the V gene TRBV5-5; a weak D match, TRBD1 (6 bases). CDR1 and CDR2 (germline): SGHKS, YYEKEE (reference sequence). The CDR3 has 17 amino acids. V lost 2 bases and J 4 bases, leaving 19 bases between the germline ends. This CDR3 reads CASSLPYRVASYNEQFF. CDR3 in DNA: TGTGCCAGCAGCTTACCTTACAGGGTCGCCTCATACAATGAGCAGTTCTTC.

The CDR3 spells CAWSGRAEQYF. The CDR3 nucleotides read TGTGCCTGGAGTGGTAGGGCCGAGCAGTACTTC. The chain is built from TRBV30 and TRBJ2-7, with no clear D. There are 11 residues in the CDR3. Trimming took 1 base from V and 6 from J, leaving 7 bases between them. The V gene's germline CDR1 is GTSNPN and CDR2 SVGIG (reference sequence).

V and J are TRBV4-2 and TRBJ2-7, with TRBD2 identical over 7 bases. After removal of 0 bases from V and 0 bases from J, the junction contained 5 bases not matched to a gene. The CDR3 length is 16 residues. CDR1 is LGHNA and CDR2 is YNFKEQ in the germline V gene. DNA for the CDR3: TGTGCCAGCAGCCAAGATTTCGCGGGAGCCTCCTACGAGCAGTACTTC. Amino acids: CASSQDFAGASYEQYF.

This chain connects TRBV6-5 to TRBJ2-7; 7 bases align to TRBD1. Germline lookup yields CDR1 MNHEY and CDR2 SVGAGI. This CDR3 contains 15 residues. Unmatched junction bases numbered 10, after V lost 2 bases and J lost 6 bases. The CDR3 DNA reads as TGTGCCAGCAGTTACACCCGGGACAGAAGTCGCGAGCAGTACTTC. Amino acid sequence: CASSYTRDRSREQYF.

This chain links TRBV10-3 with TRBJ2-1; the D is unclear. The germline CDR1 and CDR2 sequences are ENHRY and SYGVKD. The CDR3 covers 11 residues. Trimming cost V 11 bases and J 5 bases, with 10 bases left between them. This CDR3 reads CAARTDNEQFF. As DNA, the CDR3 is TGTGCCGCCCGAACCGACAATGAGCAGTTCTTC.

The V call is TRBV15, the J call TRBJ2-5, with unresolved D. The CDR3 loop spans 15 amino acids. Per the germline V gene, CDR1 is LNHNV and CDR2 is YYDKDF (reference sequence). The V end lost 3 bases, the J end lost 0 bases, and 11 bases lay between the germline ends. The CDR3 here is CATSRETEYQETQYF. As DNA, the CDR3 is TGTGCCACCAGCAGGGAGACGGAGTACCAAGAGACCCAGTACTTC. The whole variable domain, filled in from reference TRBV15 and TRBJ2-5, reads DAMVIQNPRYQVTQFGKPVTLSCSQTLNHNVMYWYQQKSSQAPKLLFHYYDKDFNNEADTPDNFQSRRPNTSFCFLDIRSPGLGDTAMYLCATSRETEYQETQYFGPGTRLLVL.

About this clone: Other nucleotide sequences from this sample produce the same CDR3. This chain joins TRBV4-3 and TRBJ2-7; 8 nucleotides agree with TRBD1. The CDR3 is 15 residues long. J lost 2 bases, V lost 3 bases, and 6 bases had no gene match. Germline CDR1 is LGHNA and CDR2 is YSLEER. CDR3 residues: CASSQGGQGTYEQYF. As DNA, the CDR3 is TGCGCCAGCAGCCAGGGAGGACAGGGAACCTACGAGCAGTACTTC.

V and J are TRBV10-3 and TRBJ2-2; TRBD1 or TRBD2 may be the D gene (5 bases each). V shed 8 bases and J shed 9 bases, with 13 bases lying between them. The CDR3 runs 12 residues. Germline CDR1 reads ENHRY; CDR2 reads SYGVKD. CDR3 residues: CAIGGDSRELFF. The CDR3 bases are TGTGCCATCGGGGGAGATAGCCGGGAGCTGTTTTTT.

The chain carries TRBV18 and TRBJ1-6; D ambiguous. CDR3 length equals 13 residues. Trimming pared 6 bases from V and 8 bases from J, leaving 11 bases between. Germline loops: CDR1 KGHSH, CDR2 LQKENI. CDR3 bases: TGTGCCAGCTCCCCAAAGCCCGATTCACCCCTCCACTTT. It codes for CASSPKPDSPLHF.

This clone was seen just once. V and J are TRBV28 and TRBJ2-3, with 11 bases fitting TRBD1. Germline CDR1 reads MDHEN; CDR2 reads SYDVKM. The CDR3 contains 20 residues. Trimming removed 5 bases from V and 5 bases from J; junction bases left unmatched: 21. This CDR3 reads CASSPFISIWGQGVEDTQYF. The CDR3 DNA reads TGTGCCAGCAGTCCCTTTATTTCTATATGGGGACAGGGGGTGGAAGATACGCAGTATTTT.

This rearrangement joins TRBV4-3 to TRBJ2-2; D could derive from TRBD1 or TRBD2 (5 bases each). This CDR3 has 13 amino acids. V lost 3 bases and J 7 bases, leaving 9 bases between the germline ends. Germline V CDR1 and CDR2: LGHNA, YSLEER. This CDR3 reads CASSQGDGGELFF. CDR3 sequence (DNA): TGCGCCAGCAGCCAGGGGGACGGCGGGGAGCTGTTTTTT.

The chain has TRBV28 and TRBJ1-1; D may be TRBD1 (5 bases). Trimming removed 6 bases from V and 1 base from J, with 18 bases in between. The CDR3 loop spans 16 amino acids. Germline-derived CDR1 and CDR2 are MDHEN and SYDVKM. CDR3 region: CASRPVGGAWNTEAFF. The CDR3 region has the DNA TGTGCCAGCAGACCCGTGGGAGGGGCTTGGAACACTGAAGCTTTCTTT.

CDR3 DNA sequence: TGCAGCGTTGATAGTTGGGGGATAAGGAGTTACGAGCAGTACTTC. It codes for CSVDSWGIRSYEQYF. J is TRBJ2-7 and V is TRBV29-1; D assignment may be TRBD1 or TRBD2 (5 bases each). Germline values: CDR1 SQVTM, CDR2 ANQGSEA. V lost 3 bases to trimming and J lost 4 bases, with 19 bases between them. This CDR3 comprises 15 residues.

The chain links TRBV18 to TRBJ2-3; D is possibly TRBD1 (5 bases). V lost 0 bases and J 9 bases, leaving 10 bases between the germline ends. The CDR3 extends over 13 amino acids. Germline CDR1 and CDR2: KGHSH and LQKENI. This CDR3 reads CASSPPRGKTQYF. CDR3 bases: TGTGCCAGCTCACCACCAAGGGGAAAAACGCAGTATTTT.

This chain connects TRBV3-1 (or the pseudogene TRBV3-2) to TRBJ2-7; no reliable D call. Trimming shortened V by 0 bases and J by 6 bases, and 3 bases separated the two germline ends. The CDR3 is 11 amino acids. Per the germline V gene, CDR1 is LGHDT and CDR2 is YNNKEL (reference sequence). CDR3 sequence: CASSQDGEQYF. CDR3 sequence (DNA): TGTGCCAGCAGCCAAGATGGCGAGCAGTACTTC.